Below are 26 T cell receptor beta chains sequenced from a single sample in a study of CD8+CD57+ T cells in acquired aplastic anemia. Investigators profiled TCR beta VDJ and CDR3 from genomic DNA template. TCRdb passed the reads through MiXCR, listing each CDR3 protein once. The table has 400,000 to 500,000 distinct CDR3 sequences, about two thirds seen once. Sequenced input: sorted CD4+, CD8+, or CD8+CD57+ T cells (not recorded which) from PBMCs. These receptors all stem from a human donor in good health, serving as a control.

A few counts support this clonotype. The chain joins TRBV20-1 to TRBJ2-3; 8 bases match TRBD1. Looked up from germline, CDR1 is DFQATT and CDR2 is SNEGSKA (reference sequence). This CDR3 region has 17 residues. Trimming removed 3 bases from V and 4 bases from J; junction bases left unmatched: 15. The CDR3 loop reads CSASPPRGPLEADTQYF. The CDR3 DNA sequence: TGCAGTGCTAGCCCCCCCAGGGGGCCTCTAGAAGCAGATACGCAGTATTTT.

V is TRBV29-1 and J is TRBJ2-7; possible D gene TRBD2, 5 bases. The V gene lost 6 bases and the J gene lost 7 bases, with 16 bases spanning the gap. The CDR3 extends over 12 amino acids. Looked up from germline, CDR1 is SQVTM and CDR2 is ANQGSEA. Here the CDR3 reads CSVGSPEREQYF. In nucleotides, the CDR3 is TGCAGCGTGGGGAGCCCCGAGCGAGAGCAGTACTTC.

This chain joins TRBV5-1 and TRBJ1-5, with no clear D. CDR1 is SGHRS, CDR2 YFSETQ, per germline. The CDR3 spans 13 residues. Trimming left V 2 bases short and J 11 bases short, with 14 bases between. The CDR3 DNA is TGCGCCAGCAGCTTATCATCATATCCCTCCCAGCATTTT. Protein sequence: CASSLSSYPSQHF.

Note on this clonotype: No DNA is shown, since the ends of the CDR3 on it are uncertain; the CDR3 is the one TCRdb lists. V gene TRBV9 combines with J gene TRBJ1-6; TRBD1, the D gene given by the table, was not confirmed from the DNA. The CDR3 length equals 15 residues, ends included. Germline V gene data show CDR1 as SGDLS and CDR2 as YYNGEE. CDR3 in amino acids: CASSLVGAGNTDIHF.

This clonotype has just one count. This sequence joins TRBV5-1 and TRBJ2-1; the D is unclear. The germline CDR1 and CDR2 sequences are SGHRS and YFSETQ. The CDR3 has 12 residues. V was shortened by 2 bases and J by 8 bases, with 8 bases between the two germline ends. This chain's CDR3 is CASSFSLYEQFF. The CDR3 region has the DNA TGCGCCAGCAGCTTTAGTCTCTATGAGCAGTTCTTC.

V and J are TRBV29-1 and TRBJ2-5; 9 bases agree with TRBD2. Looked up from germline, CDR1 is SQVTM and CDR2 is ANQGSEA. The V gene end was trimmed by 1 base and the J gene end by 0 bases; junction bases not matched to a gene: 12. The CDR3 has 18 residues. CDR3 amino acids: CSVEGASWPSGDQETQYF. The CDR3 bases are TGCAGCGTTGAAGGGGCGTCGTGGCCTAGCGGGGACCAAGAGACCCAGTACTTC. The whole variable domain, filled in from reference TRBV29-1 and TRBJ2-5, reads SAVISQKPSRDICQRGTSLTIQCQVDSQVTMMFWYRQQPGQSLTLIATANQGSEATYESGFVIDKFPISRPNLTFSTLTVSNMSPEDSSIYLCSVEGASWPSGDQETQYFGPGTRLLVL.

CDR3 sequence reads: CAISPGAKYEQYF. The CDR3 coding sequence is TGTGCCATCAGTCCGGGAGCCAAGTACGAGCAGTACTTC. The chain joins TRBV10-3 to TRBJ2-7; perhaps TRBD2 as D (6 bases). Trimming took 5 bases from V and 4 from J, leaving 12 bases between them. The CDR3 runs 13 residues. Germline V gives CDR1 ENHRY, CDR2 SYGVKD.

Worth noting for this clonotype: A junction end diverges from the germline sequence, so it may reflect a read error. The rearrangement uses TRBV7-3 and TRBJ2-2; a weak D match, TRBD1 (6 bases). TRBJ2-3 matches the DNA end more closely, so the J call is doubtful. CDR1 is SGHTA and CDR2 is FQGTGA in the germline V gene. The CDR3 is 14 residues long. This chain's CDR3 is CASSSSTETGTQYF. For the CDR3, the DNA is TGTGCCAGCAGCTCCAGCACAGAGACAGGTACGCAGTATTTT.

In this sample, this clonotype turned up many times. The chain is built from TRBV15 and TRBJ1-3, with TRBD1 matching over 8 bases. J lost 1 base, V lost 3 bases, and 5 bases had no gene match. The CDR3 consists of 16 residues. Per germline, CDR1 LNHNV and CDR2 YYDKDF (reference sequence). The CDR3 loop reads CATSSPRTGSGNTIYF. The DNA of the CDR3 is TGTGCCACCAGCAGCCCCAGGACAGGGTCTGGAAACACCATATATTTT.

About this clonotype itself: Given the absence of the conserved phenylalanine or tryptophan at the CDR3 end, a read error is likely. It is unclear where the CDR3 begins or ends on the DNA, so no DNA is shown, and the CDR3 is as TCRdb lists it. The gene calls are TRBV2 and TRBJ1-3; the table's TRBD1 call for D was not verified on the DNA. The CDR3 spans 14 residues, counting both ends. Germline V gene sequence: CDR1 SNHLY, CDR2 FYNNEI. CDR3 region: CASSARGAGNTISV.

Ten or more counts support this clonotype. This chain joins TRBV9 and TRBJ2-5; D perhaps matches TRBD1 (5 bases). CDR1 is SGDLS, CDR2 YYNGEE, per germline. The CDR3 consists of 14 residues. The V gene lost 4 bases and the J gene lost 3 bases, with 13 bases spanning the gap. The CDR3: CASSPGRAKETQYF. The DNA for the CDR3 is TGTGCCAGCAGCCCGGGCAGGGCTAAAGAGACCCAGTACTTC.

This clonotype was detected many times. The chain couples TRBV19 to TRBJ1-5; TRBD1 is a possible D gene (5 bases). CDR3 length: 14 amino acids. Germline-derived CDR1 and CDR2 are LNHDA and SQIVND (reference sequence). Trimming shortened V by 3 bases and J by 1 base, and 7 bases separated the two germline ends. CDR3 loop: CASSIQGSNQPQHF. The DNA of the CDR3 is TGTGCCAGTAGTATCCAGGGCAGCAATCAGCCCCAGCATTTT.

With regard to this clonotype: At one boundary the junction diverges from the germline segment, which might be a read error. This sequence joins TRBV3-1 and TRBJ1-6, with D possibly TRBD1 on 6 matching bases. The V gene's germline CDR1 is LGHDT and CDR2 YNNKEL (reference sequence). The CDR3 has 15 amino acids. CDR3 sequence (DNA): TGTGGCAGCAGCGGGGAGGGGGTCCCGGGTTCACCCCTCCACTTT. Protein product: CGSSGEGVPGSPLHF.

This clonotype has a handful of counts. V and J are TRBV7-6 and TRBJ1-4, with 8 bases aligning to TRBD1. Germline V gene sequence: CDR1 SGHVS, CDR2 FNYEAQ. Trimming took 3 bases from V and 5 from J; bases not matched to a gene: 5. The CDR3 has 15 residues. The CDR3 region has the DNA TGTGCCAGCAGCTTGGGGGACAGGCCCAATGAAAAACTGTTTTTT. Encoded protein: CASSLGDRPNEKLFF.

The chain couples TRBV12-3 or TRBV12-4 to TRBJ1-1; no clear D. Trimming took off 4 bases at V and 4 bases at J, with 13 bases between the two ends. This CDR3 has 14 residues. CDR3 loop: CASSSPGLVTEAFF. The CDR3 DNA is TGTGCCAGCAGTTCCCCCGGTTTAGTCACTGAAGCTTTCTTT.

This clonotype was detected a few times. The chain couples TRBV2 to TRBJ1-1; TRBD1 aligns across 7 bases. V lost 6 bases and J lost 2; bases outside the gene matches: 6. The CDR3 has 14 residues. The germline CDR1 and CDR2 sequences are SNHLY and FYNNEI. CDR3 region: CASSQGQVNTEAFF. CDR3 coding DNA: TGTGCCAGCAGCCAAGGACAGGTAAACACTGAAGCTTTCTTT.

The chain carries TRBV30 and TRBJ1-3; possible D gene TRBD1, 5 bases. V lost 2 bases and J 1 base, leaving 15 bases between the germline ends. This CDR3 comprises 16 residues. Germline CDR1 is GTSNPN and CDR2 is SVGIG (reference sequence). CDR3 nucleotides: TGTGCCTGGAGTCTATCCCTGCAGGGTTCTGGAAACACCATATATTTT. Its protein product is CAWSLSLQGSGNTIYF.

A remark on this clonotype: This likely comes from a read error, as the CDR3 has no conserved phenylalanine or tryptophan at its end. It is unclear where the CDR3 begins or ends on the DNA, so no DNA is shown, and the CDR3 is as TCRdb lists it. The genes are TRBV7-2 and TRBJ2-7. From germline, CDR1 is SGHTA and CDR2 FQGNSA. Both ends counted, the CDR3 spans 13 residues. CDR3: CASSLGTSSYEQY.

This clonotype has only one observation. Germline is not matched at one junction end, which may reflect a read error. The chain has TRBV19 and TRBJ2-5; the match to TRBD2 covers 8 bases. CDR1 is LNHDA and CDR2 is SQIVND in the germline V gene (reference sequence). CDR3 length equals 16 residues. The CDR3 coding sequence is TGTGCCAGTACCATAGCGGGACACAAGAGCGTTGAGACCCAGCACTTC. It is translated as CASTIAGHKSVETQHF.

This chain links TRBV7-2 with TRBJ2-3, with a weak D call TRBD2 (6 bases). CDR1 is SGHTA and CDR2 is FQGNSA in the germline V gene. V gave up 4 bases and J gave up 14 bases, with 25 bases separating them. This CDR3 region has 15 residues. CDR3 in amino acids: CASSCKEGGYHERYF. CDR3 sequence (DNA): TGTGCCAGCAGCTGCAAGGAGGGCGGCTATCATGAACGGTATTTT.

The chain couples TRBV7-3 to TRBJ2-2, with TRBD2 matching over 9 bases. This CDR3 has 17 amino acids. V dropped 2 bases and J dropped 6; count of bases not matched to a gene: 10. CDR1 and CDR2 from the germline V gene are SGHTA and FQGTGA. CDR3 nucleotides: TGTGCCAGCAGCTTAGTTAGTGGCGGGGGGGACCCCGGGGAGCTGTTTTTT. Translation: CASSLVSGGGDPGELFF.

This clonotype was picked up a small number of times. The chain carries TRBV7-9 and TRBJ1-2; D uncertain. From germline, CDR1 is SEHNR and CDR2 FQNEAQ (reference sequence). V was trimmed by 6 bases and J by 4 bases, leaving 6 bases between them. The CDR3 totals 11 residues. The CDR3 sequence is CASRPSYGYTF. The CDR3, as DNA: TGTGCCAGCAGGCCTAGCTATGGCTACACCTTC.

This clonotype occurred once. One end of the junction is discordant with germline, which a read error may explain. This chain links TRBV9 with TRBJ1-2; D gene ambiguous. The CDR3 contains 12 residues. Germline V gene sequence: CDR1 SGDLS, CDR2 YYNGEE. CDR3 sequence (DNA): TGTGCCAGCAGCTTACAGAACTATGGCTACGCTTTC. The encoded protein is CASSLQNYGYAF.

The J gene is TRBJ2-1, the V gene TRBV9; the D is unclear. The V end lost 3 bases, the J end lost 6 bases, and 10 bases lay between the germline ends. This CDR3 contains 13 residues. Germline values: CDR1 SGDLS, CDR2 YYNGEE. The CDR3: CASSGPETNEQFF. Written as DNA, the CDR3 is TGTGCCAGCAGCGGGCCAGAAACCAATGAGCAGTTCTTC.

The chain joins TRBV20-1 to TRBJ1-1; no firm D call. The ends were cut back, 0 bases at V and 1 base at J, with 6 bases in the middle. The germline V gene has CDR1 DFQATT and CDR2 SNEGSKA (reference sequence). The CDR3 sequence is 13 residues long. The CDR3 reads CSARDQGNTEAFF. CDR3 coding DNA: TGCAGTGCTAGAGATCAAGGGAACACTGAAGCTTTCTTT.

The DNA of the CDR3 is TGCAGTCTAGGGCGGTCACCGGGAAGCGTGAACACTGAAGCTTTCTTT. Translating it yields CSLGRSPGSVNTEAFF. The chain has TRBV20-1 and TRBJ1-1, with D hard to call. This CDR3 comprises 16 residues. The V end lost 8 bases, the J end lost 0 bases, and 22 bases lay between the germline ends. Germline-derived CDR1 and CDR2 are DFQATT and SNEGSKA (reference sequence).